Presented here are 20 T cell receptor beta chains from one specimen sequenced in a study of siplizumab effects on memory and regulatory T cells. The repertoire was sequenced with immunoSEQ multiplex PCR; TCRdb's copy has only in-frame clones and lacks some. The sample lists around 100,000 clones; about nine tenths were seen once. Input material: CD4+ T cells sorted from blood. These receptors all stem from a human donor in good health.

CDR3 sequence (DNA): TGTGCCAGCAGTTACCCCCCCGGGAAGGGCGGGCCCCAGCATTTT. It codes for CASSYPPGKGGPQHF. The rearrangement links TRBV6-7 to TRBJ1-5; no definite D call. TRBV6-7 is noted as an ORF with a role that remains uncertain. V was shortened by 2 bases and J by 9 bases, with 17 bases between the two germline ends. This CDR3 region has 15 residues.

This chain links TRBV11-2 with TRBJ2-7, with 10 bases identical to TRBD2. This CDR3 comprises 14 residues. V shed 2 bases and J 2 bases; nucleotides not matched to a gene: 0. Germline lookup yields CDR1 SGHAT and CDR2 FQNNGV. CDR3: CASSLSGGAYEQYF. The CDR3 nucleotides are TGTGCCAGCAGCTTAAGCGGGGGGGCCTACGAGCAGTACTTC.

This clone appeared a single time. This chain links TRBV11-2 with TRBJ1-1, with no clear D. V lost 5 bases, J lost 1 base, and 11 bases lay in between. The length of the CDR3 is 14 residues. Germline V gives CDR1 SGHAT, CDR2 FQNNGV. The CDR3 here is CASSHPGRNTEAFF. CDR3 coding DNA: TGTGCCAGCAGCCACCCAGGTAGGAACACTGAAGCTTTCTTT. Using reference TRBV11-2 and TRBJ1-1 for the parts outside the CDR3, the full variable domain is EAGVAQSPRYKIIEKRQSVAFWCNPISGHATLYWYQQILGQGPKLLIQFQNNGVVDDSQLPKDRFSAERLKGVDSTLKIQPAKLEDSAVYLCASSHPGRNTEAFFGQGTRLTVV.

The chain joins TRBV28 to TRBJ1-5, with TRBD1 as a possible D gene (6 bases). Trimming pared 6 bases from V and 6 bases from J, leaving 18 bases between. This CDR3 is built from 15 residues. Germline V lookup: CDR1 MDHEN, CDR2 SYDVKM. This CDR3 is CASSLTRGGGQPQHF. CDR3 DNA sequence: TGTGCCAGCAGCTTAACCAGGGGAGGCGGTCAGCCCCAGCATTTT.

The J gene is TRBJ2-7, the V gene TRBV5-4; possible D gene TRBD2, 7 bases. The CDR3 is 15 residues long. Germline CDR1 and CDR2: SGHNT and YYREEE (reference sequence). The V gene lost 4 bases and the J gene lost 4 bases, with 18 bases spanning the gap. This chain's CDR3 is CASSPQTGRVYEQYF. The DNA of the CDR3 is TGTGCCAGCAGCCCACAAACAGGGAGGGTATACGAGCAGTACTTC.

V usage is TRBV28 and J usage is TRBJ1-5; 9 bases align to TRBD1. The junction had 11 bases not matched to a gene; V was cut back by 6 bases and J by 5 bases. Germline V gene lookup returns CDR1 MDHEN and CDR2 SYDVKM. The CDR3 loop spans 16 amino acids. The CDR3 is CASSSTQGAVYQPQHF. CDR3 nucleotides: TGTGCCAGCAGCTCCACACAGGGGGCTGTATATCAGCCCCAGCATTTT.

Here the CDR3 reads CASSISGRGREYGYTF. The CDR3 DNA reads TGTGCCAGTAGTATATCGGGCAGGGGGCGTGAATATGGCTACACCTTC. This rearrangement joins TRBV19 to TRBJ1-2, with 8 bases fitting TRBD1. Per the germline V gene, CDR1 is LNHDA and CDR2 is SQIVND (reference sequence). The CDR3 is 16 amino acids. V shed 2 bases, J shed 5 bases, and the junction held 10 bases outside the gene matches.

V is TRBV7-9 and J is TRBJ2-6, with D unclear. The germline V and J ends were trimmed by 4 bases and 2 bases, with 12 bases remaining between them. CDR1 and CDR2 from the germline V gene are SEHNR and FQNEAQ (reference sequence). The CDR3 covers 16 residues. The CDR3 DNA sequence: TGTGCCAGCAGCTCCCCGTCTGGTGCTGGGGCCAACGTCCTGACTTTC. Protein: CASSSPSGAGANVLTF.

The J gene is TRBJ1-3, the V gene TRBV6-5; D call uncertain. With 2 bases removed from V and 1 base from J, the gap between germline ends came to 6 bases. There are 14 residues in the CDR3. Per germline, CDR1 MNHEY and CDR2 SVGAGI. The CDR3 DNA reads as TGTGCCAGCAGTTACGACCCTTCTGGAAACACCATATATTTT. It specifies CASSYDPSGNTIYF.

The chain combines TRBV7-8 with TRBJ2-4, with a weak D call TRBD1 (5 bases). V was shortened by 0 bases and J by 15 bases, with 12 bases between the two germline ends. The length of the CDR3 is 12 residues. Germline assignment: CDR1 SGHVS and CDR2 FQNEAQ. This CDR3 is CASSLAGAGVYF. DNA of the CDR3: TGTGCCAGCAGCTTAGCAGGGGCCGGCGTGTACTTC.

The rearrangement joins TRBV7-7 to TRBJ2-3, with D uncertain. The CDR3 covers 15 residues. Germline values: CDR1 SSHAT, CDR2 FNYEAQ (reference sequence). V dropped 5 bases and J dropped 0 bases, with 12 bases sitting between them. CDR3 coding DNA: TGTGCCAGCAGCCCGGCCGAGGCTAGCACAGATACGCAGTATTTT. Amino acid sequence: CASSPAEASTDTQYF.

The rearrangement joins TRBV25-1 to TRBJ1-2, with a possible D match to TRBD1 (5 bases). The CDR3 is 13 amino acids. The germline gives CDR1 MGHDK, CDR2 SYGVNS. Trimming cost V 2 bases and J 8 bases, with 12 bases left between them. CDR3 DNA: TGTGCCAGCAGTGAAAAGGGGTCGGGAGGCTACACCTTC. Its translation: CASSEKGSGGYTF.

The V and J genes are TRBV5-4 and TRBJ2-2; D possibly corresponds to TRBD2 (6 bases). Trimming removed 1 base from V and 1 base from J, with 11 bases in between. Per germline, CDR1 SGHNT and CDR2 YYREEE (reference sequence). This CDR3 has 16 amino acids. The CDR3 sequence is CASSLMMGGNTGELFF. The CDR3 nucleotides are TGTGCCAGCAGCTTGATGATGGGGGGGAACACCGGGGAGCTGTTTTTT.

This clone has a single count. The chain has TRBV5-6 and TRBJ2-7; the D gene is possibly TRBD2 (6 bases). This CDR3 has 13 residues. The V end was cut by 1 base, the J end by 3 bases, with 8 bases between. The germline V gene has CDR1 SGHDT and CDR2 YYEEEE. CDR3 nucleotides: TGTGCCAGCAGCTTGTTTAGCGGCTACGAGCAGTACTTC. It encodes CASSLFSGYEQYF.

The chain links TRBV7-2 to TRBJ1-6; 8 bases agree with TRBD1. CDR1 is SGHTA, CDR2 FQGNSA, per germline. This CDR3 is 15 amino acids long. V trimming: 5 bases; J trimming: 9 bases; junction bases outside the gene matches: 9. The CDR3 sequence is CASSPGQGLRSPLHF. As DNA, the CDR3 is TGTGCCAGCAGCCCCGGACAGGGACTTCGTTCACCCCTCCACTTT.

This clone was picked up one time. The chain employs TRBV6-6 and TRBJ1-3; D gene ambiguous. The V gene lost 7 bases and the J gene lost 2 bases, with 15 bases spanning the gap. Per the germline V gene, CDR1 is MNHNY and CDR2 is SVGAGI (reference sequence). This CDR3 spans 15 amino acids. The CDR3, as DNA: TGTGCCAGCAATGAACGAGGGAGGACTGGAAACACCATATATTTT. Translation gives CASNERGRTGNTIYF.

DNA of the CDR3: TGTGCCAGCAGCAAAGTACAGAGAAATCAGCCCCAGCATTTT. Amino acids: CASSKVQRNQPQHF. The chain is built from TRBV21-1 and TRBJ1-5; the table's D call TRBD1 went unverified against the DNA. TRBV21-1 is assigned pseudogene status. The CDR3 consists of 14 residues.

The chain joins TRBV4-3 to TRBJ1-2; 11 bases agree with TRBD1. This CDR3 comprises 15 residues. V dropped 3 bases and J dropped 4; count of bases not matched to a gene: 4. Germline V gives CDR1 LGHNA, CDR2 YSLEER. CDR3 amino acids: CASSQDRGLGYGYTF. The CDR3 DNA is TGCGCCAGCAGCCAGGACAGGGGGCTCGGCTATGGCTACACCTTC.

This clone came up once. V is TRBV6-5 and J is TRBJ1-5; 10 nucleotides agree with TRBD1. Germline CDR1 MNHEY, CDR2 SVGAGI. The CDR3 consists of 13 residues. V was pared by 6 bases and J by 5 bases, with 1 base of the junction left unmatched. The CDR3 region is CASRGQGYQPQHF. As DNA, the CDR3 is TGTGCCAGCAGGGGACAGGGGTATCAGCCCCAGCATTTT.

This sequence joins TRBV19 and TRBJ2-7, with D perhaps assigned TRBD1 or TRBD2 (5 bases each). Germline V gives CDR1 LNHDA, CDR2 SQIVND (reference sequence). CDR3 size: 17 residues. V was cut by 5 bases and J by 0 bases, with 20 bases left in between. Written as DNA, the CDR3 is TGTGCCAGTAGTGCCTTTGGGGGATGGGGCAGCTCCTACGAGCAGTACTTC. Translation: CASSAFGGWGSSYEQYF.